A single sample is the source of the 29 T cell receptor beta chains below, sequenced in a study of beta chain features in type 1 diabetes. Isolated RNA was reverse transcribed in full, so expressed TCRB transcripts were sequenced. Profiled with immunoSEQ multiplex PCR; TCRdb holds only in-frame clones, not every one. The table lists some 150,000 clones, 6.9% of them singletons, with about 1.4% in the top ten. Sequences were obtained from central memory CD4+ T cells from blood. These receptors came from a woman in her 30s in good health.

This clone was seen ten or more times. Other DNA sequences in this specimen translate into the identical CDR3. The CDR3 spells CASSLPGQVAYEQYF. The DNA for the CDR3 is TGTGCCAGCAGTTTGCCGGGACAAGTAGCCTACGAGCAGTACTTC. V is TRBV28 and J is TRBJ2-7, with D perhaps matching TRBD1 (6 bases). CDR1 is MDHEN and CDR2 is SYDVKM in the germline V gene. V was clipped by 3 bases and J by 2 bases, with 14 bases between them. The CDR3 extends over 15 amino acids.

This clone occurred a few times. This chain connects TRBV28 to TRBJ2-1; 13 positions agree with TRBD2. CDR3 size: 17 residues. Germline V gene lookup returns CDR1 MDHEN and CDR2 SYDVKM. J gave up 8 bases and V 3 bases, and 10 bases lay outside the gene matches. This CDR3 reads CASSLVVIGLAGDEQFF. The CDR3 bases are TGTGCCAGCAGTTTGGTAGTTATTGGACTAGCGGGAGATGAGCAGTTCTTC.

The chain recombines TRBV16 with TRBJ2-3; 8 bases align to TRBD2. V lost 1 base, J lost 5 bases, and 2 bases stayed unmatched. Germline CDR1 is KGHSY and CDR2 is FQNENV. This CDR3 is 14 amino acids long. CDR3 region: CASSQFLAGDTQYF. The CDR3, as DNA: TGTGCCAGCAGCCAATTCCTAGCGGGAGATACGCAGTATTTT.

The rearrangement joins TRBV20-1 to TRBJ2-7; D is possibly TRBD2 (6 bases). Germline-derived CDR1 and CDR2 are DFQATT and SNEGSKA (reference sequence). V was clipped by 6 bases and J by 9 bases, with 12 bases between them. The CDR3 contains 10 residues. The CDR3 loop is CSADRRVQYF. CDR3 nucleotides: TGCAGTGCAGATAGGAGGGTGCAGTACTTC.

This clone showed up just a few times. The chain employs TRBV4-1 and TRBJ2-1; 10 positions match TRBD2. The CDR3 consists of 17 residues. J gave up 0 bases and V 4 bases, and 6 bases lay outside the gene matches. Looked up from germline, CDR1 is MGHRA and CDR2 is YSYEKL. This chain's CDR3 is CASSPGLARSSYNEQFF. CDR3 DNA: TGCGCCAGCAGCCCGGGACTAGCGAGGAGCTCCTACAATGAGCAGTTCTTC.

The J gene is TRBJ2-7, the V gene TRBV28; 14 nucleotides line up with TRBD2. The trim removed 8 bases at V and 13 bases at J, leaving 13 bases unmatched. CDR3 length: 14 residues. CDR1 MDHEN and CDR2 SYDVKM come from the germline V gene. The CDR3 coding sequence is TGTGCCAGCCACCCGGGACTAGCGGGAGCCGGGCGATACTTC. As protein: CASHPGLAGAGRYF.

J is TRBJ1-3 and V is TRBV5-6; D is unresolved. CDR1 is SGHDT and CDR2 is YYEEEE in the germline V gene. V was pared by 0 bases and J by 0 bases, with 7 bases between. This CDR3 spans 15 amino acids. CDR3 amino acids: CASSLGRGSGNTIYF. In DNA form, the CDR3 reads TGTGCCAGCAGCTTGGGACGGGGCTCTGGAAACACCATATATTTT.

There are a few counts of this clone. The V and J genes are TRBV6-4 and TRBJ2-7; the D gene is possibly TRBD1 (6 bases). Germline CDR1 MRHNA, CDR2 SNTAGT. CDR3 length: 14 amino acids. Trimming shortened V by 8 bases and J by 3 bases, and 17 bases separated the two germline ends. The CDR3 loop reads CASHLPAGVYEQYF. The DNA of the CDR3 is TGTGCCAGCCACCTCCCCGCAGGGGTCTACGAGCAGTACTTC.

This clone has ten or more counts. The chain combines TRBV30 with TRBJ2-3, with 8 bases matching TRBD1. This CDR3 is 13 amino acids long. V dropped 5 bases and J dropped 5; count of bases not matched to a gene: 6. Germline V gene sequence: CDR1 GTSNPN, CDR2 SVGIG (reference sequence). The CDR3 loop is CAWDRGGRDTQYF. The CDR3 DNA follows: TGTGCCTGGGACAGGGGAGGTAGAGATACGCAGTATTTT.

DNA of the CDR3: TGTGCCAGCAGCGTAGTGGGAGGGAGGGCCACAGATACGCAGTATTTT. As protein: CASSVVGGRATDTQYF. The chain has TRBV9 and TRBJ2-3; the match to TRBD2 covers 7 bases. CDR1 and CDR2 from the germline V gene are SGDLS and YYNGEE. The CDR3 spans 16 residues. Trimming removed 0 bases from V and 2 bases from J; junction bases left unmatched: 6. Using reference TRBV9 and TRBJ2-3 for the parts outside the CDR3, the full variable domain is DSGVTQTPKHLITATGQRVTLRCSPRSGDLSVYWYQQSLDQGLQFLIQYYNGEERAKGNILERFSAQQFPDLHSELNLSSLELGDSALYFCASSVVGGRATDTQYFGPGTRLTVL.

V is TRBV30 and J is TRBJ2-1; 13 positions match TRBD2. V shed 5 bases and J 2 bases; nucleotides not matched to a gene: 9. This CDR3 comprises 17 residues. In germline, CDR1 is GTSNPN, CDR2 SVGIG (reference sequence). As DNA, the CDR3 is TGTGCCTGGGCCCCGGGACTAGCGGGAAAAGCCTACAATGAGCAGTTCTTC. It is translated as CAWAPGLAGKAYNEQFF.

The DNA of the CDR3 is TGTGCCAGCAGCTTAAACAGGGGAGATGTAAAACTGTTTTTT. Translated, it gives CASSLNRGDVKLFF. V is TRBV7-8 and J is TRBJ1-4, with 7 bases fitting TRBD1. This CDR3 contains 14 residues. Unmatched junction bases numbered 7, after V lost 2 bases and J lost 10 bases. The V gene's germline CDR1 is SGHVS and CDR2 FQNEAQ.

In its sample, this clone ranks as medium-sized. Other DNA sequences from this sample encode an identical CDR3 as well. The chain has TRBV10-3 and TRBJ2-7, with unresolved D. Trimming cost V 3 bases and J 2 bases, with 8 bases left between them. CDR1 and CDR2 (germline): ENHRY, SYGVKD. This CDR3 has 13 residues. The CDR3 nucleotides are TGTGCCATCAGTGATGAGGAAACCTACGAGCAGTACTTC. This gives the protein CAISDEETYEQYF.

Points on this clone: Its ends do not fully match the called genes, so a read error is possible. The genes are TRBV7-6 and TRBJ2-3; no clear D. CDR1 and CDR2 from the germline V gene are SGHVS and FNYEAQ. The CDR3 length is 11 residues. CDR3 coding DNA: TGTGCCAGCGGTCCCACACATACGCAGTATTTT. Translating gives CASGPTHTQYF.

The rearrangement links TRBV19 to TRBJ1-5; 8 positions agree with TRBD1. The CDR3 length is 15 residues. In germline, CDR1 is LNHDA, CDR2 SQIVND (reference sequence). With 6 bases clipped from V and 5 bases from J, the junction kept 9 bases outside the gene matches. The CDR3 DNA reads as TGTGCCAGTAGCAAAACAGGGGGGGCCTATCAGCCCCAGCATTTT. Its translation: CASSKTGGAYQPQHF.

J is TRBJ1-4 and V is TRBV9, with unresolved D. CDR3 length: 15 amino acids. Germline V gene sequence: CDR1 SGDLS, CDR2 YYNGEE. Trimming took off 4 bases at V and 0 bases at J, with 10 bases between the two ends. The CDR3 bases are TGTGCCAGCAGCTCGGCGGAGGCAACTAATGAAAAACTGTTTTTT. Protein sequence: CASSSAEATNEKLFF.

The chain is built from TRBV28 and TRBJ2-6; D perhaps matches TRBD1 (5 bases). Trimming shortened V by 7 bases and J by 0 bases, and 10 bases separated the two germline ends. Germline CDR1 reads MDHEN; CDR2 reads SYDVKM. The CDR3 has 15 amino acids. The CDR3 spells CASTATGSGANVLTF. The CDR3, as DNA: TGTGCCAGCACCGCCACAGGCTCTGGGGCCAACGTCCTGACTTTC.

This clone was detected a few times. V is TRBV18 and J is TRBJ2-7, with 9 bases matching TRBD2. The CDR3 length is 18 residues. J was trimmed by 3 bases and V by 1 base; bases with no gene match: 13. Germline CDR1 reads KGHSH; CDR2 reads LQKENI. CDR3 region: CASSPLAGVRTSYYEQYF. In DNA, the CDR3 is TGTGCCAGCTCACCACTAGCGGGAGTCCGAACCAGCTACTACGAGCAGTACTTC. Using reference TRBV18 and TRBJ2-7 for the parts outside the CDR3, the full variable domain is NAGVMQNPRHLVRRRGQEARLRCSPMKGHSHVYWYRQLPEEGLKFMVYLQKENIIDESGMPKERFSAEFPKEGPSILRIQQVVRGDSAAYFCASSPLAGVRTSYYEQYFGPGTRLTVT.

The V and J genes are TRBV18 and TRBJ2-5, with 7 nucleotides matching TRBD2. V shed 6 bases, J shed 5 bases, and the junction held 12 bases outside the gene matches. Germline assignment: CDR1 KGHSH and CDR2 LQKENI. The CDR3 consists of 15 residues. The CDR3 DNA reads TGTGCCAGCTCCCCCCAGCGGGATTCGGCGGAGACCCAGTACTTC. This encodes CASSPQRDSAETQYF.

The V and J genes are TRBV7-9 and TRBJ2-1; weak D call: TRBD1 (6 bases). CDR3 size: 17 residues. Germline V gene data show CDR1 as SEHNR and CDR2 as FQNEAQ (reference sequence). V shed 3 bases and J shed 7 bases, with 22 bases lying between them. CDR3 nucleotides: TGTGCCAGCAGCTTCACCTTAGGGGAGTTGAGGGGGAATGAGCAGTTCTTC. It encodes CASSFTLGELRGNEQFF.

The rearrangement joins TRBV6-5 to TRBJ2-2; 9 positions match TRBD1. The CDR3 has 15 residues. Germline V gene sequence: CDR1 MNHEY, CDR2 SVGAGI. J was trimmed by 3 bases and V by 6 bases; bases with no gene match: 5. The CDR3 is CASRRQGGHTGELFF. CDR3 sequence (DNA): TGTGCCAGCAGAAGACAGGGGGGCCACACCGGGGAGCTGTTTTTT.

The chain employs TRBV7-3 and TRBJ2-1; D remains unclear. V lost 5 bases and J 5 bases, leaving 10 bases between the germline ends. The germline CDR1 and CDR2 sequences are SGHTA and FQGTGA. The CDR3 runs 13 residues. CDR3 sequence (DNA): TGTGCCAGCAGCCCCCCAGGAAACAATGAGCAGTTCTTC. It translates to CASSPPGNNEQFF.

This rearrangement joins TRBV20-1 to TRBJ2-1; D gene uncertain. The CDR3 is 10 residues long. Trimming removed 2 bases at V and 9 bases at J, with 5 bases between. Germline V gives CDR1 DFQATT, CDR2 SNEGSKA (reference sequence). This CDR3 is CSARFSEQFF. CDR3 DNA sequence: TGCAGTGCTAGATTTAGTGAGCAGTTCTTC.

This clone was detected a few times. This chain uses TRBV7-9 with TRBJ2-3; 9 bases agree with TRBD2. V was pared by 1 base and J by 2 bases, with 7 bases of the junction left unmatched. CDR3 length: 17 amino acids. The germline gives CDR1 SEHNR, CDR2 FQNEAQ (reference sequence). CDR3 region: CASSLGASGENTDTQYF. CDR3 nucleotide sequence: TGTGCCAGCAGCTTAGGGGCTAGCGGGGAAAACACAGATACGCAGTATTTT. Complete variable domain (other parts from reference TRBV7-9 and TRBJ2-3): DTGVSQNPRHKITKRGQNVTFRCDPISEHNRLYWYRQTLGQGPEFLTYFQNEAQLEKSRLLSDRFSAERPKGSFSTLEIQRTEQGDSAMYLCASSLGASGENTDTQYFGPGTRLTVL.

J is TRBJ2-3 and V is TRBV5-1, with 14 bases lining up with TRBD2. The CDR3 has 18 amino acids. J was trimmed by 3 bases and V by 2 bases; bases with no gene match: 8. Looked up from germline, CDR1 is SGHRS and CDR2 is YFSETQ. The DNA of the CDR3 is TGCGCCAGCAGCTTAGTACAGGGGACTAGCGGGAGTACAGATACGCAGTATTTT. Protein sequence: CASSLVQGTSGSTDTQYF.

This clone was seen a handful of times. The chain combines TRBV7-2 with TRBJ2-7; 13 bases agree with TRBD2. The CDR3 totals 16 residues. Germline loops: CDR1 SGHTA, CDR2 FQGNSA. The trim removed 4 bases at V and 6 bases at J, leaving 9 bases unmatched. CDR3 amino acids: CASSSLTSGRTFEQYF. The CDR3 DNA reads TGTGCCAGCAGCTCCCTGACTAGCGGGAGGACCTTCGAGCAGTACTTC.

A few counts support this clone. The chain has TRBV29-1 and TRBJ2-1, with 7 bases fitting TRBD2. Trimming removed 4 bases from V and 2 bases from J; junction bases left unmatched: 5. Germline CDR1 reads SQVTM; CDR2 reads ANQGSEA. The CDR3 covers 14 residues. For the CDR3, the DNA is TGCAGCGTTGTAAGCGGGACCGCCTACAATGAGCAGTTCTTC. Its protein product is CSVVSGTAYNEQFF.

The table lists this clone with a few counts. This chain connects TRBV18 to TRBJ1-1; TRBD1 might be the D (6 bases). Trimming removed 3 bases at V and 0 bases at J, with 14 bases between. The CDR3 spans 16 residues. Germline V gene data show CDR1 as KGHSH and CDR2 as LQKENI. The CDR3 loop reads CASSPSTGHMNTEAFF. CDR3 sequence (DNA): TGTGCCAGCTCACCGTCGACAGGCCACATGAACACTGAAGCTTTCTTT.

The rearrangement links TRBV4-3 to TRBJ2-1, with 15 bases aligning to TRBD2. The V segment lost 2 bases and the J segment 9 bases; nucleotides outside the gene matches: 5. Germline V gene data show CDR1 as LGHNA and CDR2 as YSLEER. The CDR3 is made up of 16 amino acids. The CDR3 coding sequence is TGCGCCAGCAGCCAACTGGGACTAGCGGGAGGTGCTGAGCAGTTCTTC. It specifies CASSQLGLAGGAEQFF.